Sequencing of this TCR beta chain was carried out in a study of cytomegalovirus exposure and HLA in healthy donors. Primers for the PCR totalled 60 Vbeta and 13 Jbeta. The method was immunoSEQ multiplex PCR; TCRdb's version includes in-frame clones alone and lacks a portion of them. The sample carries about 140,000 clones, roughly four fifths recorded once. Germline V gives CDR1 SGHRS, CDR2 YFSETQ. With 4 bases removed from V and 2 bases from J, the gap between germline ends came to 11 bases. This CDR3 contains 14 residues. The sample taken for sequencing was PBMCs. This chain uses TRBV5-1 with TRBJ2-3, with no clear D. The receptor was derived from a man aged 18 to 29 in good health and CMV-seropositive. The CDR3 DNA follows: TGCGCCAGCAGCATATTATTAAACACAGATACGCAGTATTTT. Translation gives CASSILLNTDTQYF.